This is a list of T cell receptor beta chains from one sample in a study of siplizumab effects on memory and regulatory T cells. TCRdb's copy holds only in-frame clones and misses some; the assay was immunoSEQ multiplex PCR. The sample carries about 85,000 clones, just under 95% recorded once. The sequencing sample was made of CD8+ T cells sorted from blood. Receptors were obtained from a human donor in good health. The CDR3 runs from the conserved cysteine through the conserved F or W. The order of the fields is J gene, clone size, D gene, V gene, CDR3 DNA, CDR3 protein. A D gene is named only where the DNA matches it firmly. Size values are once, few and many counts, or a class for expanded clones, and some rows have none.

J: TRBJ2-7
size: -
D: TRBD2
V: TRBV5-1
DNA: TGCGCCAGCAGCTTTCAGACCACTGTGGGAGGGAGAGGGTACGAGCAGTACTTC
CDR3: CASSFQTTVGGRGYEQYF

J: TRBJ2-5
size: few
D: TRBD1
V: TRBV7-9
DNA: TGTGCCAGCAGCTCCACAGGGGGCTCAACCCAAGAGACCCAGTACTTC
CDR3: CASSSTGGSTQETQYF

J: TRBJ2-2
size: -
D: -
V: TRBV5-4
DNA: TGTGCCAGCAGCTTGGGGAACACCGGGGAGCTGTTTTTT
CDR3: CASSLGNTGELFF

J: TRBJ1-5
size: once
D: TRBD1
V: TRBV7-8
DNA: TGTGCCAGCAGCTTTTATCGGGACAGGGATCAGCCCCAGCATTTT
CDR3: CASSFYRDRDQPQHF

J: TRBJ2-3
size: -
D: TRBD2
V: TRBV6-1
DNA: TGTGCCAGCAGCGGGACTAGCGGGAGGCCAGATACGCAGTATTTT
CDR3: CASSGTSGRPDTQYF

J: TRBJ2-7
size: -
D: -
V: TRBV5-5
DNA: TGTGCCAGCAAGGCGTACGAGCAGTACTTC
CDR3: CASKAYEQYF

J: TRBJ2-1
size: -
D: TRBD2
V: TRBV15
DNA: TGTGCCACCAGCAGGGATCCGGGACTAGGCGACTACAATGAGCAGTTCTTC
CDR3: CATSRDPGLGDYNEQFF

J: TRBJ1-2
size: -
D: -
V: TRBV25-1
DNA: TGTGCCAGCAGTGCCCTGAGGGGGTTCGGCTACACCTTC
CDR3: CASSALRGFGYTF

J: TRBJ2-5
size: -
D: TRBD1
V: TRBV10-3
DNA: TGTGCCATCAGTGAACTCTGGACAGGGGAGGAAGAGACCCAGTACTTC
CDR3: CAISELWTGEEETQYF

J: TRBJ2-1
size: -
D: TRBD2
V: TRBV9
DNA: TGTGCCAGCCGGGGAGGGGCGGGACTAGCACCCTACGGAAACAATGAGCAGTTCTTC
CDR3: CASRGGAGLAPYGNNEQFF

J: TRBJ2-3
size: -
D: -
V: TRBV7-9
DNA: TGTGCCAGCAGCTTAGATACGCAGTATTTT
CDR3: CASSLDTQYF

J: TRBJ2-7
size: -
D: -
V: TRBV7-9
DNA: TGTGCCAGCAGCGACCTTACCTACGAGCAGTACTTC
CDR3: CASSDLTYEQYF

J: TRBJ2-7
size: -
D: TRBD2
V: TRBV11-2
DNA: TGTGCCAGCAAGGTATATAGCGGGAGGCCGGGGGAGCAGTACTTC
CDR3: CASKVYSGRPGEQYF

J: TRBJ2-7
size: -
D: -
V: TRBV7-2
DNA: TGTGCCAGCAGCTTAGCACGGGTTAGCCCCTACGAGCAGTACTTC
CDR3: CASSLARVSPYEQYF

J: TRBJ2-2
size: -
D: TRBD1
V: TRBV5-1
DNA: TGCGCCAGCACCCGACAGGGTGGAACCGGGGAGCTGTTTTTT
CDR3: CASTRQGGTGELFF

J: TRBJ2-5
size: -
D: -
V: TRBV7-6
DNA: TGTGCCAGCAGCCAATTCTCGGGACAAGAGACCCAGTACTTC
CDR3: CASSQFSGQETQYF

J: TRBJ2-3
size: -
D: -
V: TRBV2
DNA: TGTGCCAGAGGACCATCCACAGATACGCAGTATTTT
CDR3: CARGPSTDTQYF

J: TRBJ2-1
size: -
D: TRBD2
V: TRBV7-6
DNA: TGTGCCAGCAGCCCCGACACTAGCGGGCTGAGCTCCTACAATGAGCAGTTCTTC
CDR3: CASSPDTSGLSSYNEQFF

J: TRBJ2-7
size: -
D: -
V: TRBV27
DNA: TGTGCCAGCAGTTTATACCCCGGGGGGCCATACGAGCAGTACTTC
CDR3: CASSLYPGGPYEQYF

J: TRBJ2-1
size: -
D: TRBD2
V: TRBV10-3
DNA: TGTGCCATCAGTGAACTAGCGGGAGGGCAAGGCTCCTACAATGAGCAGTTCTTC
CDR3: CAISELAGGQGSYNEQFF

J: TRBJ2-7
size: -
D: -
V: TRBV29-1
DNA: TGCAGCGTTGAGTTTGGGACCCCCTACGAGCAGTACTTC
CDR3: CSVEFGTPYEQYF

J: TRBJ2-5
size: -
D: -
V: TRBV6-1
DNA: TGTGCCAGCAGTGGGTTAGCGAGGAAACCCAAAGAGACCCAGTACTTC
CDR3: CASSGLARKPKETQYF

J: TRBJ2-3
size: -
D: TRBD2
V: TRBV7-3
DNA: TGTGCCAGCAGCCCTTCGGCGGGGGACACAGATACGCAGTATTTT
CDR3: CASSPSAGDTDTQYF